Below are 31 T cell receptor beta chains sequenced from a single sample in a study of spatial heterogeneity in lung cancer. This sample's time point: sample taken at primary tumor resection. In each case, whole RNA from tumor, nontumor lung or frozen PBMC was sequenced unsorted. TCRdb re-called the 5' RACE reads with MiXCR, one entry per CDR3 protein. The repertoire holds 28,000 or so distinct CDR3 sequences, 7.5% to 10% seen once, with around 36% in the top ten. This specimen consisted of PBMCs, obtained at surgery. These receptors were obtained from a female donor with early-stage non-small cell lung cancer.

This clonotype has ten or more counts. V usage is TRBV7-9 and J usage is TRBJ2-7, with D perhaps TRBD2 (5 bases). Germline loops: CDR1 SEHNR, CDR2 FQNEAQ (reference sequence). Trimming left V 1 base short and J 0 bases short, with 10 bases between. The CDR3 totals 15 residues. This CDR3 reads CASSLGAALSYEQYV. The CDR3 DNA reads TGTGCCAGCAGCTTAGGAGCGGCACTCTCCTACGAGCAGTACGTC.

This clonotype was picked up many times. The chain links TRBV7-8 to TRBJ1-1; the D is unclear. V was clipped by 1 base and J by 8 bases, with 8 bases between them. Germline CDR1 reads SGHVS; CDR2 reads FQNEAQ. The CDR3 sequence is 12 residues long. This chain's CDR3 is CASSLVRQEAFF. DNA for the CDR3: TGTGCCAGCAGCTTAGTGAGACAAGAAGCTTTCTTT.

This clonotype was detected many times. CDR3 sequence reads: CASRIGQTVYNEQFF. The CDR3 DNA reads TGTGCCAGCAGGATAGGACAAACCGTCTACAATGAGCAGTTCTTC. The rearrangement joins TRBV12-3 or TRBV12-4 to TRBJ2-1, with TRBD1 as a possible D gene (5 bases). The CDR3 contains 15 residues. The V end was cut by 6 bases, the J end by 3 bases, with 15 bases between.

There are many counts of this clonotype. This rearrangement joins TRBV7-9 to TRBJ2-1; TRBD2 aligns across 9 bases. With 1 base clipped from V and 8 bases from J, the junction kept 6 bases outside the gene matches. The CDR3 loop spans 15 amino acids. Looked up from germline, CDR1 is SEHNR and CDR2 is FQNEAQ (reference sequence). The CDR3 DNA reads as TGTGCCAGCAGCTTAGGTAGCGGGAGTTTTGATGAGCAGTTCTTC. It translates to CASSLGSGSFDEQFF.

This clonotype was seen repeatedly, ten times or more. The CDR3 DNA is TGTGCCAGCAGTGCGGGGGACAGCACAGATACGCAGTATTTT. It codes for CASSAGDSTDTQYF. The genes are TRBV6-1 and TRBJ2-3; weak D call: TRBD2 (6 bases). The length of the CDR3 is 14 residues. Germline V gene data show CDR1 as MNHNS and CDR2 as SASEGT. Trimming left V 4 bases short and J 0 bases short, with 8 bases between.

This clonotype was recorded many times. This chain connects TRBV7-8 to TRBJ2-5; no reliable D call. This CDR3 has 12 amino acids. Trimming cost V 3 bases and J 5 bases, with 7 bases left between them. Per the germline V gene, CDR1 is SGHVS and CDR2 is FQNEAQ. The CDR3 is CASSFSWETQYF. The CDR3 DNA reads TGTGCCAGCAGCTTTAGTTGGGAGACCCAGTACTTC.

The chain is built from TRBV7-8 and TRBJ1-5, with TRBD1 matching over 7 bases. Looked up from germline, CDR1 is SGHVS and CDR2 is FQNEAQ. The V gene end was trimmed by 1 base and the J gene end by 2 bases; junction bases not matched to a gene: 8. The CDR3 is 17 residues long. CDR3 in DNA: TGTGCCAGCAGCTTAGGGTTTTTTGGACAGGGCAATCAGCCCCAGCATTTT. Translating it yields CASSLGFFGQGNQPQHF.

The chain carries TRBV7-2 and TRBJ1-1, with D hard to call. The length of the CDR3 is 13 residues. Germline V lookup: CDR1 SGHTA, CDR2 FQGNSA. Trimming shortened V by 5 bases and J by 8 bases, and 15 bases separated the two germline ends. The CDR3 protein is CASSLLLGSEAFF. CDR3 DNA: TGTGCCAGCAGCCTTCTCCTTGGGTCCGAAGCTTTCTTT.

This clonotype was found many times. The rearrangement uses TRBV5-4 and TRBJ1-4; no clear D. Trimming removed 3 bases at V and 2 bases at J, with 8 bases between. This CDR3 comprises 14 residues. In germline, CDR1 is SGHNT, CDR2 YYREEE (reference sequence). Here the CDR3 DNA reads TGTGCCAGCAGCTCTGGTTGGACTAATGAAAAACTGTTTTTT. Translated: CASSSGWTNEKLFF.

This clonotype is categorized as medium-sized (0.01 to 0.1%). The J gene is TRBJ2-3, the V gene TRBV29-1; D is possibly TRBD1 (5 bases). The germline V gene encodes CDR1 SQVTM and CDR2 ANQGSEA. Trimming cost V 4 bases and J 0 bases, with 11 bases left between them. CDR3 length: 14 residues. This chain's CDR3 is CSVAWRTSTDTQYF. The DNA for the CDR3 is TGCAGCGTTGCGTGGCGGACAAGCACAGATACGCAGTATTTT.

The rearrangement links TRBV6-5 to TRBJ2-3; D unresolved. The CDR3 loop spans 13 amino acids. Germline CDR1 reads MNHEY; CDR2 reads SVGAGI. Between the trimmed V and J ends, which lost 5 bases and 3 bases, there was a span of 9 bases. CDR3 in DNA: TGTGCCAGCAGTCAGGCTGGAACAGATACGCAGTATTTT. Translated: CASSQAGTDTQYF.

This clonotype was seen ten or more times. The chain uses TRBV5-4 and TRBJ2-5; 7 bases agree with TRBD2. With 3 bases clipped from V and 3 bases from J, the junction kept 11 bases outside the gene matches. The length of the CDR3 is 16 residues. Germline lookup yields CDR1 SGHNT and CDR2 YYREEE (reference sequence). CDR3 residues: CASSSSRGVTEETQYF. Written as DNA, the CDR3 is TGTGCCAGCAGCTCCTCCCGGGGGGTTACAGAAGAGACCCAGTACTTC. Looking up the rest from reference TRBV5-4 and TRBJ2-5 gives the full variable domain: ETGVTQSPTHLIKTRGQQVTLRCSSQSGHNTVSWYQQALGQGPQFIFQYYREEENGRGNFPPRFSGLQFPNYSSELNVNALELDDSALYLCASSSSRGVTEETQYFGPGTRLLVL.

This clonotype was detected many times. This CDR3 is CSARRGQSRRETQYF. The CDR3 coding sequence is TGCAGTGCTAGAAGGGGTCAGTCACGGCGGGAGACCCAGTACTTC. This chain joins TRBV20-1 and TRBJ2-5, with D possibly TRBD1 on 5 matching bases. Trimming cost V 2 bases and J 5 bases, with 18 bases left between them. Germline assignment: CDR1 DFQATT and CDR2 SNEGSKA (reference sequence). The CDR3 is 15 residues long.

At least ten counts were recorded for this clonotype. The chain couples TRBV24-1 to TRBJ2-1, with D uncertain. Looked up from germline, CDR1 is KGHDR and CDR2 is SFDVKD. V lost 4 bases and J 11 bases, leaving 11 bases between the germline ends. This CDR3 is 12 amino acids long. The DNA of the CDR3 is TGTGCCACCAGTGACGCCTTCCTTAAGCAGTTCTTC. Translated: CATSDAFLKQFF.

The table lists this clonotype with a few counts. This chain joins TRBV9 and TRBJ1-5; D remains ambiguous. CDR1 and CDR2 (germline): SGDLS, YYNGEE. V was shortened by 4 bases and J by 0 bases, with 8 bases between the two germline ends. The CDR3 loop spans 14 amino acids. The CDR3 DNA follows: TGTGCCAGCAGCCGGACCCTTAGCAATCAGCCCCAGCATTTT. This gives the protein CASSRTLSNQPQHF.

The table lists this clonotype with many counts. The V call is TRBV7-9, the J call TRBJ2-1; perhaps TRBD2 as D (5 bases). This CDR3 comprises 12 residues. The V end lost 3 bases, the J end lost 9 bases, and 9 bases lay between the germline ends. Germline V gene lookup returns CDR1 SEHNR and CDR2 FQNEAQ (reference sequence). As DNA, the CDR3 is TGTGCCAGCAGCTTCCGGGGTATTGAGCAGTTCTTC. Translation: CASSFRGIEQFF. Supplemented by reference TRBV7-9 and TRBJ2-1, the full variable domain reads DTGVSQNPRHKITKRGQNVTFRCDPISEHNRLYWYRQTLGQGPEFLTYFQNEAQLEKSRLLSDRFSAERPKGSFSTLEIQRTEQGDSAMYLCASSFRGIEQFFGPGTRLTVL.

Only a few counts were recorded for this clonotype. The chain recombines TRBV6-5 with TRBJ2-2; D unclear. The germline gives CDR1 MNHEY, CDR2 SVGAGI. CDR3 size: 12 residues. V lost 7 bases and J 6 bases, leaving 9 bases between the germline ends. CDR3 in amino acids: CASKYIAGELFF. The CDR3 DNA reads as TGTGCCAGCAAATATATTGCCGGGGAGCTGTTTTTT.

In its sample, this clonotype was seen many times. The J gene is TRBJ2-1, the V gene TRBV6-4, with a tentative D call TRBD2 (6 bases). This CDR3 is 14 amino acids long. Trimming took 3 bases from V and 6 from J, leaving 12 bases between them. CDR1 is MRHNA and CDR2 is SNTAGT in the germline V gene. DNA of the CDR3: TGTGCCAGCAGTGAGTCTAGCGAACCCAATGAGCAGTTCTTC. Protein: CASSESSEPNEQFF.

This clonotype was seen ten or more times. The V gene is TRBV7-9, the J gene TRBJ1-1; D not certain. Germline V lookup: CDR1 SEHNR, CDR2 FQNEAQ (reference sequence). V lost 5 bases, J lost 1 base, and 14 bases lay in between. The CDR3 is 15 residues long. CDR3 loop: CASSQRPPGNTEAFF. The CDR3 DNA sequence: TGTGCCAGCAGCCAGAGGCCCCCAGGGAACACTGAAGCTTTCTTT.

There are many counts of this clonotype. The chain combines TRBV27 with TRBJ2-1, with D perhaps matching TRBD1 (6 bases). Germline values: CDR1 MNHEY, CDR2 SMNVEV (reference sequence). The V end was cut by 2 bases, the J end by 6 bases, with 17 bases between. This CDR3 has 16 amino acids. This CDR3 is CASSLQAGTRINEQFF. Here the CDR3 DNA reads TGTGCCAGCAGTTTACAAGCAGGGACAAGAATCAATGAGCAGTTCTTC.

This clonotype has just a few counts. The CDR3 here is CASRAGTVETQYF. CDR3 nucleotide sequence: TGTGCCAGCAGGGCCGGGACAGTAGAGACCCAGTACTTC. The chain recombines TRBV2 with TRBJ2-5; 7 nucleotides match TRBD1. This CDR3 region has 13 residues. Trimming cost V 6 bases and J 4 bases; bases outside gene matches: 5. Germline CDR1 and CDR2: SNHLY and FYNNEI.

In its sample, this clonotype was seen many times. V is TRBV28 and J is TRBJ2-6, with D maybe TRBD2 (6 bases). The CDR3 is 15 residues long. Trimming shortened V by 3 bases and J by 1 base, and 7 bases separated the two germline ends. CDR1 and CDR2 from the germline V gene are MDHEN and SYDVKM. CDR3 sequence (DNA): TGTGCCAGCAGTTTCGGGGGTTCTGGGGCCAACGTCCTGACTTTC. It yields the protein CASSFGGSGANVLTF.

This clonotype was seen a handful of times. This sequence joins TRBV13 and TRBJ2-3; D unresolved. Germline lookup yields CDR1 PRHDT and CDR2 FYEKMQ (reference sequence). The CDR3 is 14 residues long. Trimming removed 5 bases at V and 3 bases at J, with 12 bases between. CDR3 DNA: TGTGCCAGCAGCCCGCTCGTTACTACAGATACGCAGTATTTT. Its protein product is CASSPLVTTDTQYF.

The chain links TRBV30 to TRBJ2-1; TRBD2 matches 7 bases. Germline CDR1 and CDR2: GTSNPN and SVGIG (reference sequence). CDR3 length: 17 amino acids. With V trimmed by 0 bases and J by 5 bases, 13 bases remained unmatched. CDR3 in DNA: TGTGCCTGGAGTGTACGTCGTGGTCTAGCGGTTCACAATGAGCAGTTCTTC. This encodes CAWSVRRGLAVHNEQFF.

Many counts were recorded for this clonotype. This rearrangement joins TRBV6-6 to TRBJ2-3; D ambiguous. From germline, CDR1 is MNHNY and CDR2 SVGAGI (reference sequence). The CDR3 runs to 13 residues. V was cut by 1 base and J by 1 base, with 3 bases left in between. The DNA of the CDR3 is TGTGCCAGCAGTTACTACGGCACAGATACGCAGTATTTT. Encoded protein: CASSYYGTDTQYF.

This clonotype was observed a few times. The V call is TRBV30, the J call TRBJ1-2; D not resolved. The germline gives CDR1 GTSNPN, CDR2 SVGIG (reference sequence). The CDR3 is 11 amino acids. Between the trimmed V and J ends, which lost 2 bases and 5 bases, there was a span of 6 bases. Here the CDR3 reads CAWSPGYGYTF. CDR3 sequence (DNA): TGTGCCTGGAGTCCGGGGTATGGCTACACCTTC.

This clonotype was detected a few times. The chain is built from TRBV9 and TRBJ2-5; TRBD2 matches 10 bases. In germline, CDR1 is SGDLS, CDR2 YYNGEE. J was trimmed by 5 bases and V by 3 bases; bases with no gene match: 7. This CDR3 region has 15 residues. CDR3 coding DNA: TGTGCCAGCAGCGCCCTAGCGGGAGTCAGGGAGACCCAGTACTTC. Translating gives CASSALAGVRETQYF.

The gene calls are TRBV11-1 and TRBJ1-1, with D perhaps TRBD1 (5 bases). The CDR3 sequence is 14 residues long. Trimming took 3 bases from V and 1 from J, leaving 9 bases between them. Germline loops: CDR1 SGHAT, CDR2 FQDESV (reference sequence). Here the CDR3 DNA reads TGTGCCAGCAGCTTCCGACAGCAGAACACTGAAGCTTTCTTT. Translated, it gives CASSFRQQNTEAFF.

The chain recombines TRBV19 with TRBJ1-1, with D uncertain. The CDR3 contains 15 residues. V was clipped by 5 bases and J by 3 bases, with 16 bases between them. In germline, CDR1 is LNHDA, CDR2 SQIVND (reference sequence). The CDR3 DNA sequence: TGTGCCAGTAGTGTCTCGGTCAGACGGGACACTGAAGCTTTCTTT. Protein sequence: CASSVSVRRDTEAFF.

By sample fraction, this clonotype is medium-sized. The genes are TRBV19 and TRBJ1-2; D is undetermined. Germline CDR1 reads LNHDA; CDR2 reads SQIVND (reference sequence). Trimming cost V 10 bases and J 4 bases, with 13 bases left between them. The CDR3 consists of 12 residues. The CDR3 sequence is CAISDTAYGYTF. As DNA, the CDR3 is TGTGCCATCTCAGACACGGCCTATGGCTACACCTTC.

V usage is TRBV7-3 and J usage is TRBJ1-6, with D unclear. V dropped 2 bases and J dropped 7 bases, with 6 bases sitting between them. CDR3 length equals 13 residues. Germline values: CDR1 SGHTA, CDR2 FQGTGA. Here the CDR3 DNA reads TGTGCCAGCAGCTTAGAAGAGAATTCACCCCTCCACTTT. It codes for CASSLEENSPLHF.